These 24 T cell receptor beta chains share one sample of origin, sequenced in a study of tumor-infiltrating lymphocytes in glioblastoma multiforme. Multiple V-beta primers and a C-beta primer amplified TCRB from RNA. Using its own MiXCR run on the multiplex PCR reads, TCRdb lists one record per CDR3 protein. The sample comprises roughly 10,000 distinct CDR3 sequences, 65% to 75% of which are singletons, and 30% to 45% rests with the top ten. Sequenced sample: brain tumor tissue. These TCRs come from a male donor with glioblastoma.

This sequence joins TRBV4-1 and TRBJ2-7; possibly TRBD1 or TRBD2 for D (5 bases each). The CDR3 has 13 amino acids. Trimming took 0 bases from V and 4 from J, leaving 7 bases between them. CDR1 is MGHRA, CDR2 YSYEKL, per germline. The CDR3 loop is CASSQDWGYEQYF. The CDR3 DNA reads TGCGCCAGCAGCCAAGATTGGGGGTACGAGCAGTACTTC.

This chain links TRBV7-8 with TRBJ2-7, with D perhaps being TRBD1 or TRBD2 (5 bases each). Trimming cost V 6 bases and J 4 bases, with 22 bases left between them. The CDR3 consists of 16 residues. The germline gives CDR1 SGHVS, CDR2 FQNEAQ. The CDR3 region has the DNA TGTGCCAGCAGTCCCACAAATCGGGACGCCCCTTACGAGCAGTACTTC. Its translation is CASSPTNRDAPYEQYF. The entire variable domain, with the rest obtained from reference TRBV7-8 and TRBJ2-7, is as follows: GAGVSQSPRYKVAKRGQDVALRCDPISGHVSLFWYQQALGQGPEFLTYFQNEAQLDKSGLPSDRFFAERPEGSVSTLKIQRTQQEDSAVYLCASSPTNRDAPYEQYFGPGTRLTVT.

The chain joins TRBV20-1 to TRBJ2-3; no clear D. Trimming shortened V by 5 bases and J by 3 bases, and 6 bases separated the two germline ends. The CDR3 extends over 11 amino acids. Germline values: CDR1 DFQATT, CDR2 SNEGSKA (reference sequence). The CDR3 sequence: CSAESTDTQYF. The CDR3 DNA reads TGCAGTGCTGAGAGTACAGATACGCAGTATTTT.

Of note for this clonotype: A junction end diverges from the germline sequence, so it may reflect a read error. CDR3 residues: CSVGGGRGNEHFF. The CDR3 nucleotides read TGCAGCGTTGGGGGCGGCAGGGGCAATGAGCATTTCTTC. The V call is TRBV29-1, the J call TRBJ2-1; a possible D gene is TRBD1 (6 bases). This CDR3 has 13 amino acids. Germline V CDR1 and CDR2: SQVTM, ANQGSEA.

The V call is TRBV29-1, the J call TRBJ2-1; 9 bases are shared with TRBD1. The J segment lost 10 bases and the V segment lost 3 bases, leaving 10 bases of the junction unmatched. The CDR3 has 14 amino acids. Germline V gives CDR1 SQVTM, CDR2 ANQGSEA. DNA of the CDR3: TGCAGCGTTGACCGGGACAGGGTTGTCCGAGAGCAGTTCTTC. Translated: CSVDRDRVVREQFF.

This clonotype was picked up a small number of times. Sequence at one end of the junction differs from germline and may be a read error. This rearrangement joins TRBV4-1 to TRBJ1-1; unclear D gene. This CDR3 is built from 17 residues. Germline CDR1 MGHRA, CDR2 YSYEKL. The CDR3 spells CASGQDEWSVTVTEALF. CDR3 DNA: TGCGCCAGCGGCCAAGATGAATGGTCTGTGACGGTCACTGAAGCTCTCTTT.

The CDR3 spells CSALLAGAYEQYF. CDR3 DNA: TGCAGTGCGTTACTAGCGGGGGCCTACGAGCAGTACTTC. The genes are TRBV20-1 and TRBJ2-7, with TRBD2 identical over 11 bases. The CDR3 sequence is 13 residues long. V trimming: 6 bases; J trimming: 2 bases; junction bases outside the gene matches: 3. The germline gives CDR1 DFQATT, CDR2 SNEGSKA (reference sequence).

The CDR3 DNA reads as TGCAGTGCCCCCCGGGCGGGGGACAGAGACACTGAAGCTTTCTTT. Its translation is CSAPRAGDRDTEAFF. The V gene is TRBV20-1, the J gene TRBJ1-1; TRBD1 matches 7 bases. Germline lookup yields CDR1 DFQATT and CDR2 SNEGSKA (reference sequence). The CDR3 extends over 15 amino acids. V was pared by 6 bases and J by 3 bases, with 13 bases of the junction left unmatched.

This clonotype was recorded a few times. The chain links TRBV11-2 to TRBJ2-7; D unclear. Trimming removed 6 bases from V and 1 base from J, with 10 bases in between. Germline V lookup: CDR1 SGHAT, CDR2 FQNNGV. There are 13 residues in the CDR3. The DNA of the CDR3 is TGTGCCAGCAGTATCCCCTTATCCTACGAGCAGTACTTC. The encoded protein is CASSIPLSYEQYF.

The sample holds many counts of this clonotype. The CDR3 DNA follows: TGTGCCAGCAGCTTAACGGGTACGCAGTATTTT. Translation: CASSLTGTQYF. The V call is TRBV11-2, the J call TRBJ2-3; D ambiguous. There are 11 residues in the CDR3. Trimming took 2 bases from V and 8 from J, leaving 5 bases between them. From germline, CDR1 is SGHAT and CDR2 FQNNGV.

V usage is TRBV11-2 and J usage is TRBJ2-7; 8 positions agree with TRBD1. V lost 5 bases and J lost 4; bases outside the gene matches: 10. This CDR3 has 15 residues. Per the germline V gene, CDR1 is SGHAT and CDR2 is FQNNGV. CDR3 in DNA: TGTGCCAGCAGCCCACCGACAGGGGATCCGTACGAGCAGTACTTC. Protein: CASSPPTGDPYEQYF.

To note about this clonotype: Given the absence of the conserved phenylalanine or tryptophan at the CDR3 end, a read error is likely. This chain connects TRBV10-2 to TRBJ2-3, with a tentative D call TRBD1 (6 bases). The CDR3 length is 15 residues. Germline CDR1 reads WSHSY; CDR2 reads SAAADI. V was clipped by 2 bases and J by 6 bases, with 15 bases between them. Here the CDR3 DNA reads TGCGCCAGCAGTGAGGCAGGGGCCTGGGCGGATACGCAGTATTTG. Translating it yields CASSEAGAWADTQYL.

This chain joins TRBV20-1 and TRBJ1-2; possibly TRBD1 for D (6 bases). V shed 5 bases and J shed 4 bases, with 20 bases lying between them. This CDR3 contains 15 residues. CDR1 and CDR2 (germline): DFQATT, SNEGSKA (reference sequence). The CDR3 spells CSARPSDSAGYGYTF. The CDR3 coding sequence is TGCAGTGCTCGACCCTCGGACAGTGCGGGCTATGGCTACACCTTC.

Sample share makes this clonotype large. The chain carries TRBV6-1 and TRBJ2-1, with D hard to call. This CDR3 has 15 amino acids. Trimming took 1 base from V and 4 from J, leaving 11 bases between them. Per germline, CDR1 MNHNS and CDR2 SASEGT. This CDR3 is CASSEEVVAYNEQFF. The DNA for the CDR3 is TGTGCCAGCAGTGAAGAAGTCGTAGCATACAATGAGCAGTTCTTC.

Remarks on this clonotype: The germline gene is not matched at one end of the junction; a read error may be the cause. The chain combines TRBV5-1 with TRBJ1-4, with D unresolved. The CDR3 totals 14 residues. Germline assignment: CDR1 SGHRS and CDR2 YFSETQ. The CDR3 DNA reads TGCGCCAGCAGCTTGGGCGCCGCTGGAAATCTCGTCGCCTTT. Its translation is CASSLGAAGNLVAF.

This clonotype appeared once. Germline and junction disagree at one end, which may indicate a read error. CDR3 coding DNA: TGTGCTAGCAGTTACTCTTGGGGAGATGAGCAGTTCTTC. It specifies CASSYSWGDEQFF. This chain uses TRBV6-5 with TRBJ2-1; a weak D match, TRBD2 (5 bases). CDR3 size: 13 residues. CDR1 is MNHEY, CDR2 SVGAGI, per germline.

In the case of this clonotype: A much larger clonotype is one base distant, so this may be a read error. The chain is built from TRBV20-1 and TRBJ2-1; no firm D call. The length of the CDR3 is 15 residues. The germline CDR1 and CDR2 sequences are DFQATT and SNEGSKA (reference sequence). This CDR3 is CSARISVSSYKEQFF. The CDR3 DNA reads TGCAGTGCTAGAATCTCGGTTAGCTCCTACAAAGAGCAGTTCTTC.

This clonotype came up a few times. One base away lies a much larger clone, so this may be a sequencing read error. The chain has TRBV6-1 and TRBJ2-6, with D tentatively TRBD2 (5 bases). The germline gives CDR1 MNHNS, CDR2 SASEGT. The length of the CDR3 is 16 residues. The CDR3 sequence is CACSDIGGTGANVLTF. In DNA, the CDR3 is TGTGCCTGCAGTGATATAGGAGGAACTGGGGCCAACGTCCTGACTTTC.

By share of the sample, this clonotype is large (0.1 to 1%). The rearrangement joins TRBV11-3 to TRBJ2-3; no firm D call. The germline V gene encodes CDR1 SGHNT and CDR2 YENEEA. Trimming left V 0 bases short and J 1 base short, with 5 bases between. The CDR3 loop spans 14 amino acids. The CDR3 DNA is TGTGCCAGCAGCTTAGATACTGGCACAGATACGCAGTATTTT. It codes for CASSLDTGTDTQYF.

This chain uses TRBV20-1 with TRBJ1-1, with D uncertain. The length of the CDR3 is 15 residues. V lost 3 bases to trimming and J lost 3 bases, with 17 bases between them. Germline V gives CDR1 DFQATT, CDR2 SNEGSKA (reference sequence). CDR3 sequence: CSARDIVSWDTEAFF. CDR3 nucleotide sequence: TGCAGTGCTAGGGATATAGTCAGTTGGGACACTGAAGCTTTCTTT.

This rearrangement joins TRBV11-2 to TRBJ2-5, with D tentatively TRBD1 or TRBD2 (5 bases each). Trimming cost V 5 bases and J 5 bases, with 9 bases left between them. The CDR3 has 12 amino acids. Germline assignment: CDR1 SGHAT and CDR2 FQNNGV. CDR3 DNA: TGTGCCAGCAGCCAGTGGGGGGAGACCCAGTACTTC. This sequence encodes CASSQWGETQYF. Based on the CDR3 plus reference TRBV11-2 and TRBJ2-5, the full variable domain is EAGVAQSPRYKIIEKRQSVAFWCNPISGHATLYWYQQILGQGPKLLIQFQNNGVVDDSQLPKDRFSAERLKGVDSTLKIQPAKLEDSAVYLCASSQWGETQYFGPGTRLLVL.

The genes are TRBV11-1 and TRBJ2-1; tentative D call: TRBD2 (6 bases). This CDR3 is built from 15 residues. V was clipped by 5 bases and J by 3 bases, with 14 bases between them. Per germline, CDR1 SGHAT and CDR2 FQDESV (reference sequence). CDR3: CASSPGRENYNEQFF. CDR3 DNA: TGTGCCAGCAGCCCCGGACGGGAGAACTACAATGAGCAGTTCTTC.

The V and J genes are TRBV6-1 and TRBJ2-1; 8 bases fit TRBD2. CDR1 is MNHNS and CDR2 is SASEGT in the germline V gene. J lost 5 bases, V lost 10 bases, and 13 bases had no gene match. This CDR3 is 15 amino acids long. The CDR3 bases are TGTGCCATTACGGGGGGGGTAACCCTGAACAATGAGCAGTTCTTC. Residues: CAITGGVTLNNEQFF.

The chain is built from TRBV6-6 and TRBJ1-1; D is undetermined. Looked up from germline, CDR1 is MNHNY and CDR2 is SVGAGI (reference sequence). V dropped 0 bases and J dropped 0 bases, with 2 bases sitting between them. This CDR3 has 13 amino acids. For the CDR3, the DNA is TGTGCCAGCAGTTACTCCTTGAACACTGAAGCTTTCTTT. Residues: CASSYSLNTEAFF.